This paragraph covers one T cell receptor (beta chain) sequence. 60 Vbeta and 13 Jbeta primers were used in PCR. The repertoire was sequenced with immunoSEQ multiplex PCR; TCRdb's copy has only in-frame clones and lacks some. The data show roughly 170,000 clones, less than 85% seen once. This record belongs to a study of cytomegalovirus exposure and HLA in healthy donors. The sequence was obtained from a male donor in good health and CMV-seronegative. The sequenced material came from PBMCs.

CDR3 protein: CASSPLGTGQNYGYTF. The CDR3, as DNA: TGTGCCAGCAGCCCCCTTGGGACAGGCCAAAACTATGGCTACACCTTC. V gene TRBV5-6 combines with J gene TRBJ1-2, with 8 bases that match TRBD1. The CDR3 consists of 16 residues. J gave up 2 bases and V 4 bases, and 10 bases lay outside the gene matches. CDR1 is SGHDT and CDR2 is YYEEEE in the germline V gene.